This TCR beta chain was identified in a study of regulatory T cells in long-lasting Graves disease. Study findings and constraints: Sample size was small, which may have lowered accuracy.

This clonotype came up many times. The antigen remains undetermined. TCR beta libraries were built with iRepertoire HTBI primers and Arm-PCR of CDR3 regions. TCRdb redid the calling of the multiplex PCR reads with MiXCR, one entry per CDR3 protein. The table has 500,000 or so distinct CDR3 sequences, 12% to 15% seen once; the top ten hold roughly 15%. CDR3 size: 15 residues. Per germline, CDR1 SGHRS and CDR2 YFSETQ. V lost 3 bases, J lost 2 bases, and 6 bases stayed unmatched. The time point: newly diagnosed GD, antithyroid drugs for less than 3 months. TCR sequences were obtained from RNA taken from PBMCs. This same sample was also part of a study on T cells in Graves' hyperthyroidism and ophthalmopathy. That source adds: Any patient presenting with uncontrolled infection, other autoimmune disease, pregnancy or lactation was left out.

V gene TRBV5-1 combines with J gene TRBJ2-7; 9 nucleotides match TRBD2. Sample: peripheral blood mononuclear cells (PBMCs), taken at new diagnosis, from a patient treated with antithyroid drugs. The TCR sequence derives from a woman between 50 and 59 years old with Graves disease. The CDR3 nucleotides read TGCGCCAGCAGCTGGACAGCGGGAGGCCCCTACGAGCAGTACTTC. The encoded protein is CASSWTAGGPYEQYF.